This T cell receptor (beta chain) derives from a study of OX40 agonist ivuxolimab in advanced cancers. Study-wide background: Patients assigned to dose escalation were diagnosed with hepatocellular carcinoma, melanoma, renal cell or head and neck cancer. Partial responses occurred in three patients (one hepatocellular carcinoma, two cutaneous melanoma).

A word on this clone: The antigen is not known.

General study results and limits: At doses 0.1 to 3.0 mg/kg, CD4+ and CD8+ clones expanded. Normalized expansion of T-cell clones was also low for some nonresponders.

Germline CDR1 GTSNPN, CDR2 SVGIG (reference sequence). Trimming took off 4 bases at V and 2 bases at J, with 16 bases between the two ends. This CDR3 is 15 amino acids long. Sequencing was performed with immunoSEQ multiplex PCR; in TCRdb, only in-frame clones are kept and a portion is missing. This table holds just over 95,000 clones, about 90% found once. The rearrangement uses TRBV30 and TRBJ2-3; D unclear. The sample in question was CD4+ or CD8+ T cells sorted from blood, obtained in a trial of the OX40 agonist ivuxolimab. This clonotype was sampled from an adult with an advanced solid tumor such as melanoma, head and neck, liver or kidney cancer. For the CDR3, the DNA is TGTGCCTGGAATTTGGAGCTACAACCCACAGATACGCAGTATTTT. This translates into CAWNLELQPTDTQYF.